This T cell receptor beta chain was sequenced in a study of response to subunit inactivated influenza vaccine. The germline V gene has CDR1 SGHNT and CDR2 YENEEA. This CDR3 is 16 amino acids long. V shed 1 base and J 6 bases; nucleotides not matched to a gene: 6. TCRdb ran MiXCR on the RT-PCR reads and lists one entry per CDR3 protein. The sample has about 540,000 distinct CDR3 sequences; approximately 22% are singletons. This sample was shared with a second study, whose subject was T cells expressing NK-cell markers. That paper notes: In generating TCR beta cDNA, 5'RACE template switching with UMIs was used. Seven of the eight sequenced donors were HCMV-seropositive; one was seronegative. Once again these clonotypes came out on top in the CD3+CD56-NKG2C+ fraction of a handful of donors.

The TCR originated in a man aged 50-60 years who received an inactivated influenza vaccine. This rearrangement joins TRBV11-3 to TRBJ2-1; 10 bases line up with TRBD2. Source: CD4+ T cells sorted from PBMCs, taken roughly 12 days after vaccination. The CDR3 reads CASSLGVAGGTNEQFF. CDR3 sequence (DNA): TGTGCCAGCAGCTTAGGGGTAGCGGGAGGCACCAATGAGCAGTTCTTC.